This TCR beta chain was identified in a study of regulatory T cells in long-lasting Graves disease. Points from the study as a whole: Small numbers of samples may have cut accuracy.

The time point here: newly diagnosed GD, antithyroid drugs for less than 3 months. Following extraction of RNA from PBMCs, that RNA was used to make the TCR library. It was American Thyroid Association guidelines that determined Graves' disease diagnosis. In germline, CDR1 is MNHEY, CDR2 SMNVEV (reference sequence). The V segment lost 4 bases and the J segment 4 bases; nucleotides outside the gene matches: 12. This CDR3 spans 17 amino acids. The TCR beta library used iRepertoire HTBI primers with Arm-PCR amplification of CDR3. Authors' methods: Analysis of the samples identified around 64 TRBV and roughly 13 TRBJ segments. TCRdb re-called the multiplex PCR reads with MiXCR, one entry per CDR3 protein. Here the V and J calls rest on TCRdb's processing, not on the authors' analysis. Here the sample spans some 340,000 distinct CDR3 sequences, 10% to 15% being singletons. This clonotype was detected only a few times. Its antigen remains unidentified. A read error may explain this, as a much larger clone is one base away.

This sample also appeared in a second study, on T cells in Graves' hyperthyroidism and ophthalmopathy.

The source of this sequence is a woman between 18 and 30 years old with Graves disease. The sequenced sample was peripheral blood mononuclear cells (PBMCs), obtained at new diagnosis, from a patient treated with antithyroid drugs. J is TRBJ2-1 and V is TRBV27; 8 bases align to TRBD2. CDR3: CASSSTLREGLYNEQFF. The DNA for the CDR3 is TGTGCCAGCAGTTCAACTCTACGGGAGGGTTTATACAATGAGCAGTTCTTC.